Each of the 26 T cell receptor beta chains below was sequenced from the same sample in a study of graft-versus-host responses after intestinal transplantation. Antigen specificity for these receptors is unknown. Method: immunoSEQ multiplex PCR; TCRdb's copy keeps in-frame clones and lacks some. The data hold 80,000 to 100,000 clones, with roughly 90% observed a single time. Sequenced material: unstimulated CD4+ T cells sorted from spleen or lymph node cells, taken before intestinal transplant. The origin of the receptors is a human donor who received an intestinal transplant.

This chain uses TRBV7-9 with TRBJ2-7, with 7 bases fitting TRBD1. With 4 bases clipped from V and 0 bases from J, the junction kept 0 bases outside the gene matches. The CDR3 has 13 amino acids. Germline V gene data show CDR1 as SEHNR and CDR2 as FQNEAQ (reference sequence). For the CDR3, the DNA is TGTGCCAGCAGCTCAGGGGGCTCCTACGAGCAGTACTTC. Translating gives CASSSGGSYEQYF.

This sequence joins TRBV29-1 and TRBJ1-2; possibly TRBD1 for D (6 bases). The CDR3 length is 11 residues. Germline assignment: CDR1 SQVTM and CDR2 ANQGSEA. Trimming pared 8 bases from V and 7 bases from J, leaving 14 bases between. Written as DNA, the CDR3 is TGCAGCTTCTTACAGGGATTTGGCTACACCTTC. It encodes CSFLQGFGYTF.

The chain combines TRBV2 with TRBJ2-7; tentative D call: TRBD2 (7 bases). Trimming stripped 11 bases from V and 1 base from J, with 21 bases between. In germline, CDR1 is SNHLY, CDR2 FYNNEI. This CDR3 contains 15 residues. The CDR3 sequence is CAGHSWGGASYEQYF. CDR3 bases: TGTGCCGGACACAGTTGGGGGGGGGCATCCTACGAGCAGTACTTC.

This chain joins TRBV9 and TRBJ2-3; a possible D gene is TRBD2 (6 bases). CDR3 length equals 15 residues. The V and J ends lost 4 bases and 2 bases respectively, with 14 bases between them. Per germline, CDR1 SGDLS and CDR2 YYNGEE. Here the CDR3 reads CASSPRGTNTDTQYF. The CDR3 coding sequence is TGTGCCAGCAGCCCCCGGGGGACGAACACAGATACGCAGTATTTT.

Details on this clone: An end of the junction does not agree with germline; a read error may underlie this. The CDR3 here is CASSLGLDRDLSF. The CDR3 DNA is TGTGCCAGCAGCTTAGGCCTCGACAGGGACCTTTCGTTC. The chain links TRBV11-3 to TRBJ1-2; 7 bases align to TRBD1. The CDR3 sequence is 13 residues long. Germline lookup yields CDR1 SGHNT and CDR2 YENEEA.

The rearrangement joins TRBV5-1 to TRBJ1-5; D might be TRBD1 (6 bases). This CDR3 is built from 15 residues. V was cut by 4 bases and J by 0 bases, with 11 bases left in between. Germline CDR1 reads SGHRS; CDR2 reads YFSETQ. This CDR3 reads CASSPTGYSNQPQHF. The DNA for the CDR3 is TGCGCCAGCAGCCCTACAGGGTATAGCAATCAGCCCCAGCATTTT.

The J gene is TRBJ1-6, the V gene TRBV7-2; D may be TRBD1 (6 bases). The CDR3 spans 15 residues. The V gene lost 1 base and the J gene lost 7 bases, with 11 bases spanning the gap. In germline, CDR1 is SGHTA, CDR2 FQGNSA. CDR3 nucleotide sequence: TGTGCCAGCAGCTTAGTTGGAAGGGGGAATTCACCCCTCCACTTT. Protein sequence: CASSLVGRGNSPLHF.

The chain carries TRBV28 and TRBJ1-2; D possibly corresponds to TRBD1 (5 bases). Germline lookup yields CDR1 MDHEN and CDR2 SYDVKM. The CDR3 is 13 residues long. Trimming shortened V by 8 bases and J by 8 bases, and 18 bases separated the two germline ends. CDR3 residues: CASGTGTRFGYTF. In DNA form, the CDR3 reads TGTGCCAGCGGAACCGGGACTAGGTTCGGCTACACCTTC.

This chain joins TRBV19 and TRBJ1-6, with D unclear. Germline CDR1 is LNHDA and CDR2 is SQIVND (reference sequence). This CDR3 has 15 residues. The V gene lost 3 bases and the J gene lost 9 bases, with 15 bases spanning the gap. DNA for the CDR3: TGTGCCAGTAGTATTCGGGCCGGGGAGACTTCACCCCTCCACTTT. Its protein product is CASSIRAGETSPLHF.

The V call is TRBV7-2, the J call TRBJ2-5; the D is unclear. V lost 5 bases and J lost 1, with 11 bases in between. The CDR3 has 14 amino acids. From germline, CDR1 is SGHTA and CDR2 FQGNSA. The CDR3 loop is CASSPPLRQETQYF. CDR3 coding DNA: TGTGCCAGCAGCCCGCCCCTGCGCCAAGAGACCCAGTACTTC.

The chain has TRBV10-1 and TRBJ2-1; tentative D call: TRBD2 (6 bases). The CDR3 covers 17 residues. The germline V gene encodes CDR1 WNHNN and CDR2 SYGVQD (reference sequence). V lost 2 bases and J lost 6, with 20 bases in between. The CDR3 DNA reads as TGCGCCAGCAGTGAGAGCCGACGAGTACTAGCCGCCAATGAGCAGTTCTTC. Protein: CASSESRRVLAANEQFF.

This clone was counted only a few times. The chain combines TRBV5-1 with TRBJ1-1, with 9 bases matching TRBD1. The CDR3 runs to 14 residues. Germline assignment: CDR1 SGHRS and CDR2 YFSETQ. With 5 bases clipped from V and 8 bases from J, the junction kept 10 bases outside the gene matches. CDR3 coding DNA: TGCGCCAGCAGGCCCCGGGACAGGGCTGGAGAAGCTTTCTTT. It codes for CASRPRDRAGEAFF.

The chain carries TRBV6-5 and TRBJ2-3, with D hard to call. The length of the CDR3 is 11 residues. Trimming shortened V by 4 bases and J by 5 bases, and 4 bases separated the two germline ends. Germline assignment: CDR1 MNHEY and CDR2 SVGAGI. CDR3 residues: CASSWRDTQYF. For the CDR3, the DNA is TGTGCCAGCAGTTGGAGAGATACGCAGTATTTT.

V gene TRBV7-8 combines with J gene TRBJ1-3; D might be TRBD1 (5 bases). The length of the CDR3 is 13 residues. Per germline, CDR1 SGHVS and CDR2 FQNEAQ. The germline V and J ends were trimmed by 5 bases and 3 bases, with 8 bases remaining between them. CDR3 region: CASSRGFGNTIYF. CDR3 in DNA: TGTGCCAGCAGCCGGGGGTTTGGAAACACCATATATTTT.

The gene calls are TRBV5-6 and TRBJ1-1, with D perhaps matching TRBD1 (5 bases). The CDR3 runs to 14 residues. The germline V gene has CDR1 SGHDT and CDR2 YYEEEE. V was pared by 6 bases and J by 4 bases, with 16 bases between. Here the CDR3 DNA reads TGTGCCAGCAACCTAGGGGTAGTTGGCACTGAAGCTTTCTTT. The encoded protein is CASNLGVVGTEAFF.

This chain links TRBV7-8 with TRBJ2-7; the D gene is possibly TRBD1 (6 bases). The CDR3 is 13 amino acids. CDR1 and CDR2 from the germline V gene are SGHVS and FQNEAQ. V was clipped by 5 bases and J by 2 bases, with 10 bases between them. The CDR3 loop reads CASSADRPYEQYF. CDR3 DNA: TGTGCCAGCAGCGCCGACAGGCCCTACGAGCAGTACTTC.

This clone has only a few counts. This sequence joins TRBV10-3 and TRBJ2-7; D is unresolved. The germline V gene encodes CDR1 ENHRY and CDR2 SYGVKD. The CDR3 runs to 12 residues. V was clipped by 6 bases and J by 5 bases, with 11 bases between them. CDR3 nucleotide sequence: TGTGCCATCAGCCAACCTAGGAACGAGCAGTACTTC. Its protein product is CAISQPRNEQYF.

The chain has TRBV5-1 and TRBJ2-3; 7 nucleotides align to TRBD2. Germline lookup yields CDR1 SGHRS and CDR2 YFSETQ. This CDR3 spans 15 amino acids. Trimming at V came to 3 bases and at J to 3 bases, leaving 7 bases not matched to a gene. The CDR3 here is CASSWTTGGTDTQYF. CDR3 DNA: TGCGCCAGCAGCTGGACAACGGGGGGAACAGATACGCAGTATTTT.

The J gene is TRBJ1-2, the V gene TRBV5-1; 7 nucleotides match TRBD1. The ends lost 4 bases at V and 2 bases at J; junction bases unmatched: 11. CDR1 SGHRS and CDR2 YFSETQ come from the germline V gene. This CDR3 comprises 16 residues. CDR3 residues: CASSPPGAGGNYGYTF. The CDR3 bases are TGCGCCAGCAGCCCACCAGGGGCAGGGGGAAACTATGGCTACACCTTC.

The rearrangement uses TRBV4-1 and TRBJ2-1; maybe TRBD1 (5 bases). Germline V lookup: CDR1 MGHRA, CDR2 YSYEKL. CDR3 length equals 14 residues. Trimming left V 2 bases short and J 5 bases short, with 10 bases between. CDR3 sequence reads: CASSQYLGDNEQFF. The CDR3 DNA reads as TGCGCCAGCAGCCAATATCTAGGGGACAATGAGCAGTTCTTC.

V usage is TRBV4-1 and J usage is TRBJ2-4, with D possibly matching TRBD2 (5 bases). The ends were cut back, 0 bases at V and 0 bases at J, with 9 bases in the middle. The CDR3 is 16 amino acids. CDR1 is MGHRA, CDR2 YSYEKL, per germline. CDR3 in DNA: TGCGCCAGCAGCCAAGACCCAGGACTAGCCAAAAACATTCAGTACTTC. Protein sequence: CASSQDPGLAKNIQYF.

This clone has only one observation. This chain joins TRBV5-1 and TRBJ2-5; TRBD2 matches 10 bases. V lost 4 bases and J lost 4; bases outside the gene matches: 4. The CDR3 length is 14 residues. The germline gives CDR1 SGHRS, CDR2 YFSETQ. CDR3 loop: CASSPTSGVETQYF. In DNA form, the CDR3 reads TGCGCCAGCAGCCCAACTAGCGGGGTAGAGACCCAGTACTTC. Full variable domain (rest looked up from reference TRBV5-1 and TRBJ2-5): KAGVTQTPRYLIKTRGQQVTLSCSPISGHRSVSWYQQTPGQGLQFLFEYFSETQRNKGNFPGRFSGRQFSNSRSEMNVSTLELGDSALYLCASSPTSGVETQYFGPGTRLLVL.

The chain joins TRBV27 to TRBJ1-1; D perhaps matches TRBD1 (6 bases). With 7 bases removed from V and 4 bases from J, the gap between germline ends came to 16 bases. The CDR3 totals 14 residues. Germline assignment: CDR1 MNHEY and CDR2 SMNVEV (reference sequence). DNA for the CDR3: TGTGCCAGCACATCGGGGGGCAGGAGCACTGAAGCTTTCTTT. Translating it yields CASTSGGRSTEAFF.

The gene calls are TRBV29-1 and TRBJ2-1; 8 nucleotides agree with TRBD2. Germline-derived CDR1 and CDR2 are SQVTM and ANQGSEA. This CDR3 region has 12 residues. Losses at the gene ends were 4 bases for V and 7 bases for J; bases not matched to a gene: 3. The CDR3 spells CSVGIAGNEQFF. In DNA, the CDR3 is TGCAGCGTTGGAATAGCGGGAAATGAGCAGTTCTTC.

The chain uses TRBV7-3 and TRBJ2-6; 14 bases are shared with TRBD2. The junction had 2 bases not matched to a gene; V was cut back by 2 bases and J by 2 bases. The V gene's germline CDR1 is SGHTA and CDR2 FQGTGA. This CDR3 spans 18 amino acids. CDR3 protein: CASSLGLAGGPGANVLTF. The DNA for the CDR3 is TGTGCCAGCAGCTTAGGACTAGCGGGGGGTCCTGGGGCCAACGTCCTGACTTTC.

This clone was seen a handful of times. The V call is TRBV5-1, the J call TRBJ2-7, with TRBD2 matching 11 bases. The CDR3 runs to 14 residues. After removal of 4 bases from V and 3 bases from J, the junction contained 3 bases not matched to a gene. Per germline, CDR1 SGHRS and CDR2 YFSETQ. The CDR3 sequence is CASSPTSGDYEQYF. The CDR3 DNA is TGCGCCAGCAGCCCGACTAGCGGGGACTACGAGCAGTACTTC.